This T cell receptor (beta chain) was found in a study of T cells in Graves' hyperthyroidism and ophthalmopathy. This clonotype was found a few times. Amplification of TCR beta CDR3 regions was performed using RNA transcripts as template. First-round RT-PCR targeting the TCR CDR3 was performed with the HTBI primer set. TCRdb processed the multiplex PCR reads anew with MiXCR; each CDR3 protein has one entry. The sample lists around 300,000 distinct CDR3 sequences, roughly 22% occurring once. CDR1 and CDR2 (germline): DFQATT, SNEGSKA (reference sequence). V was cut by 4 bases and J by 2 bases, with 16 bases left in between. The CDR3 loop spans 15 amino acids.

Input material: blood. The gene calls are TRBV20-1 and TRBJ2-3; the D gene could be TRBD1 or TRBD2 (5 bases each). This sequence was found in a young man with Graves' ophthalmopathy. The CDR3 coding sequence is TGCAGTGCTATCCCCGGGACGAGCTACACAGATACGCAGTATTTT. The encoded protein is CSAIPGTSYTDTQYF.